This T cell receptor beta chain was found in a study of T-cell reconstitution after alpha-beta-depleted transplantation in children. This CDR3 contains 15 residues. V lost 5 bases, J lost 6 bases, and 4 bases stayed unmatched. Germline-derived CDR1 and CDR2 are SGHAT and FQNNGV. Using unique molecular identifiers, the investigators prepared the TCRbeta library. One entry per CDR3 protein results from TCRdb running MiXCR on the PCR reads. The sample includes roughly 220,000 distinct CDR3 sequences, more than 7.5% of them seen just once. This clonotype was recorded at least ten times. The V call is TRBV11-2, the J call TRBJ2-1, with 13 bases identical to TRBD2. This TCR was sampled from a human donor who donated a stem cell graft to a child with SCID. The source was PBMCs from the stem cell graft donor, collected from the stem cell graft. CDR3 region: CASSRLAGGFNEQFF. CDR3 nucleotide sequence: TGTGCCAGCAGCCGACTAGCGGGGGGTTTCAATGAGCAGTTCTTC.